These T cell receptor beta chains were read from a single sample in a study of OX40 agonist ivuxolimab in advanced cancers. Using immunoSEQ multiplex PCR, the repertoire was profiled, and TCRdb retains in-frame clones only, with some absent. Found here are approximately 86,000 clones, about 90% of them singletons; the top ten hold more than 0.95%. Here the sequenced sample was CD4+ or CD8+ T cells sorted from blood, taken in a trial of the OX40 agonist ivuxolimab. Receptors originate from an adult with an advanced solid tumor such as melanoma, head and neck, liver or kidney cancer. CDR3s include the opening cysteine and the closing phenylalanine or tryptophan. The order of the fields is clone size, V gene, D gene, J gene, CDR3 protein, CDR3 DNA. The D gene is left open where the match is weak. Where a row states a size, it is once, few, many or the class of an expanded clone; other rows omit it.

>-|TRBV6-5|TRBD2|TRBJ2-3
CASSSSGRFGDTQYF
TGTGCCAGCAGTTCCAGCGGGAGGTTCGGAGATACGCAGTATTTT
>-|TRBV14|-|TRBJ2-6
CASSRDPGANVLTF
TGTGCCAGCAGTCGGGATCCTGGGGCCAACGTCCTGACTTTC
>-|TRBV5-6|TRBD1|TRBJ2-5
CASSYLDREETQYF
TGTGCCAGCAGCTACCTGGACAGGGAAGAGACCCAGTACTTC
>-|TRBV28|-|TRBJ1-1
CASSFPGSRDTEAFF
TGTGCCAGCAGTTTCCCGGGAAGCAGGGACACTGAAGCTTTCTTT
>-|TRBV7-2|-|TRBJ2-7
CASSLAQASSYEQYF
TGTGCCAGCAGCTTAGCGCAAGCCTCTTCCTACGAGCAGTACTTC
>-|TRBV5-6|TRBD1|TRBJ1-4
CASSSGQGARGLFF
TGTGCCAGCAGCTCTGGACAGGGGGCGCGAGGACTGTTTTTT
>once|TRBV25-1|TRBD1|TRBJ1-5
CASSSTGGNQPQHF
TGTGCCAGCAGTTCTACAGGGGGAAATCAGCCCCAGCATTTT
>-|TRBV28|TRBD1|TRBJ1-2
CASSSPGGDRGTHNYGYTF
TGTGCCAGCAGTTCCCCCGGCGGAGACAGGGGGACCCACAACTATGGCTACACCTTC
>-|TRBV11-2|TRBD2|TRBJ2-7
CASRSTSGRKNEQYF
TGTGCCAGCAGGTCCACTAGCGGGAGAAAAAACGAGCAGTACTTC
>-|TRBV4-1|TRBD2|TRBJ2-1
CASRRTSGSNEQFF
TGCGCCAGCAGGCGGACTAGCGGGAGTAATGAGCAGTTCTTC
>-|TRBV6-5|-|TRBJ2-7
CASATQGHKSYEQYF
TGTGCCAGTGCAACCCAGGGGCACAAATCCTACGAGCAGTACTTC
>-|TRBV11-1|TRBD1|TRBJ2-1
CASRVTGGNNEQFF
TGTGCCAGCAGAGTGACAGGGGGAAACAATGAGCAGTTCTTC
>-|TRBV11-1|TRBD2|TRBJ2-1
CASSSLSGRAVNEQFF
TGTGCCAGCAGCTCCCTTAGCGGGAGGGCCGTCAATGAGCAGTTCTTC
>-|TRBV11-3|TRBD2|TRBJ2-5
CASSEGLAGGHETQYF
TGTGCCAGCAGCGAAGGGTTAGCGGGAGGGCACGAGACCCAGTACTTC
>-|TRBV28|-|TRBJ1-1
CASRAPSEAFF
TGTGCCAGCAGGGCCCCTTCCGAAGCTTTCTTT
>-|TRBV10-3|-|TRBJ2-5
CAISDYQETQYF
TGTGCCATCAGTGACTACCAAGAGACCCAGTACTTC
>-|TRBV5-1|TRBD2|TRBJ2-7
CASSSSSGRNEQYF
TGCGCCAGCAGTTCGTCCAGCGGGAGAAACGAGCAGTACTTC
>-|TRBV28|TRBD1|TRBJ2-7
CASTGGTGITYEQYF
TGTGCCAGCACCGGGGGGACAGGGATAACCTACGAGCAGTACTTC
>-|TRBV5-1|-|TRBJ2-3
CASSPGPTDTQYF
TGCGCCAGCAGCCCCGGGCCCACAGATACGCAGTATTTT
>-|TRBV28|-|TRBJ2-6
CASRPSSGANVLTF
TGTGCCAGCAGGCCCAGCTCTGGGGCCAACGTCCTGACTTTC
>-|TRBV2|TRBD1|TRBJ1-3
CASGRDRGNTIYF
TGTGCCAGCGGTCGAGACAGGGGTAACACCATATATTTT
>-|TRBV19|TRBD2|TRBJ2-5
CASSTGQFQKTSGKEQYF
TGTGCCAGTAGTACTGGACAGTTCCAGAAAACTAGCGGGAAGGAGCAGTACTTC
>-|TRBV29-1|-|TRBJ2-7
CSVEMTANYEQYF
TGCAGCGTGGAGATGACAGCTAACTACGAGCAGTACTTC
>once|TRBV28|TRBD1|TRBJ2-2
CASSPGQRRGELFF
TGTGCCAGCAGTCCGGGACAGAGACGCGGGGAGCTGTTTTTT
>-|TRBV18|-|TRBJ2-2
CASSPGGSRDTGELFF
TGTGCCAGCTCACCTGGGGGGAGTCGGGACACCGGGGAGCTGTTTTTT
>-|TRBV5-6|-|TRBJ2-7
CASSWVEVYEQYF
TGTGCCAGCAGCTGGGTAGAGGTCTACGAGCAGTACTTC
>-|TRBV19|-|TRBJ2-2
CASTPGLTGELFF
TGTGCCAGTACCCCGGGACTTACCGGGGAGCTGTTTTTT
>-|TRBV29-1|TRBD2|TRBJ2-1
CSVATSGSGEQFF
TGCAGCGTTGCGACTAGCGGTAGTGGGGAGCAGTTCTTC
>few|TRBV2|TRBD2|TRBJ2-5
CATLAGRQETQYF
TGTGCCACACTAGCGGGACGTCAAGAGACCCAGTACTTC
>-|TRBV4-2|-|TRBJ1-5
CASSQDSWQSSNQPQHF
TGTGCCAGCAGCCAAGATTCATGGCAGAGTAGCAATCAGCCCCAGCATTTT
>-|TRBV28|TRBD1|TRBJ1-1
CASSFPSRGKTYTEAFF
TGTGCCAGCAGTTTCCCAAGCAGGGGGAAAACTTACACTGAAGCTTTCTTT
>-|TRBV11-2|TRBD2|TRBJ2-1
CASSLASGSYNEQFF
TGTGCCAGCAGCTTAGCCAGCGGGAGTTACAATGAGCAGTTCTTC
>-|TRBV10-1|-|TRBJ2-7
CASRDYDRYEQYF
TGCGCCAGCAGGGACTATGACAGGTACGAGCAGTACTTC
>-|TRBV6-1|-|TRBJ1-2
CASRGWDGYTF
TGTGCCAGCAGGGGGTGGGATGGCTACACCTTC
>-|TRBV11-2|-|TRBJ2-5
CASSLGRGETQYF
TGTGCCAGCAGCCTCGGAAGGGGGGAGACCCAGTACTTC
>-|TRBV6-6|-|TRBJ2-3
CASSYGPRDTQYF
TGTGCCAGCAGTTATGGGCCCCGGGATACGCAGTATTTT
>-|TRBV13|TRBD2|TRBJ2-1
CASSLGAGGGYEQFF
TGTGCCAGCAGCTTAGGGGCGGGAGGAGGGTATGAGCAGTTCTTC
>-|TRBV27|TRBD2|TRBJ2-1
CASSWTSGLNEQFF
TGTGCCAGCAGTTGGACTAGCGGGCTTAATGAGCAGTTCTTC
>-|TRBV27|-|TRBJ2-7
CASSPTGHIYEQYF
TGTGCCAGCAGTCCCACAGGGCACATCTACGAGCAGTACTTC
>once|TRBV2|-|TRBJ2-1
CASSGSPNNEQFF
TGTGCCAGCAGTGGTAGCCCCAACAATGAGCAGTTCTTC
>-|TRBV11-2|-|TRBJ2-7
CASSPITASYEQYF
TGTGCCAGCAGCCCAATAACAGCCTCCTACGAGCAGTACTTC
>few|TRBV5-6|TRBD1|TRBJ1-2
CASSPQGLGGYTF
TGTGCCAGCAGCCCACAGGGGCTCGGGGGCTACACCTTC
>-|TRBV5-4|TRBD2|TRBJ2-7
CASRTSGSINEQYF
TGTGCCAGCCGGACTAGCGGGAGTATCAACGAGCAGTACTTC
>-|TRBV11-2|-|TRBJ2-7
CASSLSGARGEQYF
TGTGCCAGCAGCCTCTCAGGGGCCCGGGGCGAGCAGTACTTC
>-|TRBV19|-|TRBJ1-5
CASSSRTELSNQPQHF
TGTGCCAGTAGTTCGAGGACAGAGCTTAGCAATCAGCCCCAGCATTTT
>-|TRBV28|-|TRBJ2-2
CASSLYRAPRELFF
TGTGCCAGCAGTTTATACCGAGCCCCCCGGGAGCTGTTTTTT
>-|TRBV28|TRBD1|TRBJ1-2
CASGPAGQMYGYTF
TGTGCCAGCGGCCCCGCGGGACAGATGTATGGCTACACCTTC
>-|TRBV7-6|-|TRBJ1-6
CASRNPSSPLHF
TGTGCCAGCAGAAACCCCTCTTCACCCCTCCACTTT
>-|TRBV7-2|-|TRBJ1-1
CASSLDKGVAFF
TGTGCCAGCAGCTTAGATAAGGGGGTAGCTTTCTTT
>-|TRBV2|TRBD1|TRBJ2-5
CASSEDGTGGGETQYF
TGTGCCAGCAGTGAGGACGGGACAGGGGGCGGGGAGACCCAGTACTTC
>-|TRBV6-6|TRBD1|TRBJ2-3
CASSEQGARDTQYF
TGTGCCAGCAGCGAACAGGGGGCCAGAGATACGCAGTATTTT
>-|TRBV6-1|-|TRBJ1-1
CASSEDWGGGTEAFF
TGTGCCAGCAGTGAAGATTGGGGGGGCGGAACTGAAGCTTTCTTT
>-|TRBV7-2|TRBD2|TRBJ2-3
CASSSGLAGAADTQYF
TGTGCCAGCAGCTCGGGACTAGCGGGAGCGGCAGATACGCAGTATTTT
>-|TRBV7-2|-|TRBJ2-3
CASSGFISDTQYF
TGTGCCAGCAGCGGATTTATAAGCGATACGCAGTATTTT
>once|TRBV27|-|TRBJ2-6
CASELSGANVLTF
TGTGCCAGCGAGCTCTCTGGGGCCAACGTCCTGACTTTC
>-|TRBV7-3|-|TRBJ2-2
CAFMSSGNTGELFF
TGTGCCTTCATGAGTAGCGGGAACACCGGGGAGCTGTTTTTT
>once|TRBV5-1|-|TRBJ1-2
CASSFDGYGYTF
TGCGCCAGCAGCTTTGACGGCTATGGCTACACCTTC